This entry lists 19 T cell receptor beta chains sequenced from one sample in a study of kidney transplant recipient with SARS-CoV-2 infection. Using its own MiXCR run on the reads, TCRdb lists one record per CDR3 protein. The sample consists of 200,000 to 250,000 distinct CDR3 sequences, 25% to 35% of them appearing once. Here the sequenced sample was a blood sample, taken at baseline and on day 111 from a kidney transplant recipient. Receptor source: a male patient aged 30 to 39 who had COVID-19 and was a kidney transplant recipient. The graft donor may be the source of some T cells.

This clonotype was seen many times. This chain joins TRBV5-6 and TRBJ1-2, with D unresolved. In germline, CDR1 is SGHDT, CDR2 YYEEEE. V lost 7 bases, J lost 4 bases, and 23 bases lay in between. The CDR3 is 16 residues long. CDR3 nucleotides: TGTGCCAGCCGCCTTTGCAATAGTCGAAAGACCTATGGCTACACCTTC. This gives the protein CASRLCNSRKTYGYTF.

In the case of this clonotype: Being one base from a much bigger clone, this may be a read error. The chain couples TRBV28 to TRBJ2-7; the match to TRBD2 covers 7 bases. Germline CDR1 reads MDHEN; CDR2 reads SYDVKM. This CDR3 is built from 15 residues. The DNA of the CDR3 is TGTGCCGGCAGTCCGACCGGCGGGACTAACTACGAGCAGTACTTC. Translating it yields CAGSPTGGTNYEQYF.

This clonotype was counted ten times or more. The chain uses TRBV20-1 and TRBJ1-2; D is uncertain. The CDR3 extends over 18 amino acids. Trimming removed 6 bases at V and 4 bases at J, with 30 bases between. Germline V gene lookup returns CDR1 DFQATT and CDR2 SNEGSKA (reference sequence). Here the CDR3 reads CSATVLRAEEASSYGYTF. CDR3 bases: TGCAGTGCCACGGTGTTGCGGGCCGAGGAGGCCTCTAGCTATGGCTACACCTTC.

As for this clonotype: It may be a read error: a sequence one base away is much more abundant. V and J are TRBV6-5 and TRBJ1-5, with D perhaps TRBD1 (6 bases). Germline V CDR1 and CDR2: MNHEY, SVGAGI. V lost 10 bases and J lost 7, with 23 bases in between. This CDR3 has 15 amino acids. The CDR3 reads CATKQGLGSCQPQHF. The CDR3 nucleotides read TGTGCCACTAAACAGGGACTGGGTTCTTGCCAGCCCCAGCATTTT.

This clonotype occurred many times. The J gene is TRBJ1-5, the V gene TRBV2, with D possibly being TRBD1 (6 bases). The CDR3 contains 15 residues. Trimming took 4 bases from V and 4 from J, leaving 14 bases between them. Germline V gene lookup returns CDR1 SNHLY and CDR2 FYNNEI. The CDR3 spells CASSVDRTGNQPQHF. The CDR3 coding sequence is TGTGCCAGCAGTGTAGACAGGACTGGGAATCAGCCCCAGCATTTT.

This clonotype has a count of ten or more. The CDR3 sequence is CASNRDFNSYEQYF. In nucleotides, the CDR3 is TGTGCCAGCAACCGGGACTTCAACTCCTACGAGCAGTACTTC. The genes are TRBV6-1 and TRBJ2-7, with D possibly matching TRBD2 (6 bases). The CDR3 runs to 14 residues. CDR1 MNHNS and CDR2 SASEGT come from the germline V gene. V lost 7 bases to trimming and J lost 0 bases, with 13 bases between them.

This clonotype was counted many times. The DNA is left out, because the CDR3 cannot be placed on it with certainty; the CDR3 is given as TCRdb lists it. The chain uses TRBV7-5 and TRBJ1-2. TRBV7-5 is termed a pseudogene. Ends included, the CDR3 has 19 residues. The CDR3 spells CISVPELRCEVGKTYGYTF.

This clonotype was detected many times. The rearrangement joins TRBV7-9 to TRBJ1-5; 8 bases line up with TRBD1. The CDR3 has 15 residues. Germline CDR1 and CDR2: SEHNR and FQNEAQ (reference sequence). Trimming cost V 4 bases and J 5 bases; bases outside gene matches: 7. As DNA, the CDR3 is TGTGCCAGCAGCTCTGACAGGGGATGGCATCAGCCCCAGCATTTT. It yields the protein CASSSDRGWHQPQHF.

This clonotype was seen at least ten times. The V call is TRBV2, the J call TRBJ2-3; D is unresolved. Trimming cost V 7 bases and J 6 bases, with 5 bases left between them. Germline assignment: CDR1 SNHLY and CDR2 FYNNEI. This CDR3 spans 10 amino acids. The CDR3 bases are TGTGCCAGCATGCAGGATACGCAGTATTTT. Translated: CASMQDTQYF.

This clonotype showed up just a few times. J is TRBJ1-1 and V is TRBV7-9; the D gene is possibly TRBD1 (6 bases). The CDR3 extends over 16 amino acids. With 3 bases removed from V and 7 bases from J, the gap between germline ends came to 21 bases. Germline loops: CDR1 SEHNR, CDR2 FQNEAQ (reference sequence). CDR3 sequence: CASSLGLDSVIGEAFF. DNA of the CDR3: TGTGCCAGCAGCTTGGGATTGGACAGTGTAATTGGTGAAGCTTTCTTT. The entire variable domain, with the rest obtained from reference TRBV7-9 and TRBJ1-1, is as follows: DTGVSQNPRHKITKRGQNVTFRCDPISEHNRLYWYRQTLGQGPEFLTYFQNEAQLEKSRLLSDRFSAERPKGSFSTLEIQRTEQGDSAMYLCASSLGLDSVIGEAFFGQGTRLTVV.

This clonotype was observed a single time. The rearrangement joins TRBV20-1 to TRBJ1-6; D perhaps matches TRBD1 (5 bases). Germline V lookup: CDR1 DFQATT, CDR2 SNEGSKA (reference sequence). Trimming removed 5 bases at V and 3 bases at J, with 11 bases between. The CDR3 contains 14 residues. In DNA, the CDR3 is TGCAGTGCTGTTGACAGAAACTATAATTCACCCCTCCACTTT. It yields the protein CSAVDRNYNSPLHF.

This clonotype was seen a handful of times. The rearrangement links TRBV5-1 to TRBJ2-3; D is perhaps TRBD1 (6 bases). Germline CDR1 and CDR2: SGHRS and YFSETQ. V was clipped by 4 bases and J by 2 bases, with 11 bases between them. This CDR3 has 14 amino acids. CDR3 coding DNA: TGCGCCAGCAGCCGGGACACCAACACAGATACGCAGTATTTT. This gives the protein CASSRDTNTDTQYF. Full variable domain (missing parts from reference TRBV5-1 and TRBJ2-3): KAGVTQTPRYLIKTRGQQVTLSCSPISGHRSVSWYQQTPGQGLQFLFEYFSETQRNKGNFPGRFSGRQFSNSRSEMNVSTLELGDSALYLCASSRDTNTDTQYFGPGTRLTVL.

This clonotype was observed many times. In nucleotides, the CDR3 is TGTGCCAGCAGTTCTGGGAACACCGGGGAGCTGTTTTTT. It yields the protein CASSSGNTGELFF. The chain employs TRBV6-5 and TRBJ2-2; no firm D call. The CDR3 covers 13 residues. Germline CDR1 and CDR2: MNHEY and SVGAGI. Trimming removed 4 bases at V and 1 base at J, with 4 bases between.

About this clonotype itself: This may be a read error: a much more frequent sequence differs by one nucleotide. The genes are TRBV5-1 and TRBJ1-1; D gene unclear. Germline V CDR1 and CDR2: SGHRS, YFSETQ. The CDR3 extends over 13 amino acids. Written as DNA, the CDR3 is TGCGCCAGCGGCTTGCCTGGAGGCACTGAAGCTTTCTTT. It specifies CASGLPGGTEAFF.

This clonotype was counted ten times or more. Here the CDR3 reads CASSMVGPISFSETQYF. CDR3 in DNA: TGTGCCAGCAGCATGGTGGGTCCCATTTCTTTCTCTGAGACCCAGTACTTC. The chain joins TRBV3-1 to TRBJ2-5; the D is unclear. Trimming shortened V by 5 bases and J by 5 bases, and 24 bases separated the two germline ends. Per germline, CDR1 LGHDT and CDR2 YNNKEL (reference sequence). The length of the CDR3 is 17 residues.

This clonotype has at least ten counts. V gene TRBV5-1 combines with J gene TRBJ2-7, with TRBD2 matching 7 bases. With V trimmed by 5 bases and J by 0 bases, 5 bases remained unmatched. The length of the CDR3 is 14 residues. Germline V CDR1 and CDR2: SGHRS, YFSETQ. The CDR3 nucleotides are TGCGCCAGCAGGCTCGGGACTACCTCCTACGAGCAGTACTTC. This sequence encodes CASRLGTTSYEQYF.

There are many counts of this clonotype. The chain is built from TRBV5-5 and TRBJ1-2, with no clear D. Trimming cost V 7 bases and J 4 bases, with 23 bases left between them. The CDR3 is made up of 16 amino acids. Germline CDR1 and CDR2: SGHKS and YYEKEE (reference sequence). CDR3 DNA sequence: TGTGCCAGCGGAATTCCTGTCTCGCGAAAGACCTATGGCTACACCTTC. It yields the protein CASGIPVSRKTYGYTF.

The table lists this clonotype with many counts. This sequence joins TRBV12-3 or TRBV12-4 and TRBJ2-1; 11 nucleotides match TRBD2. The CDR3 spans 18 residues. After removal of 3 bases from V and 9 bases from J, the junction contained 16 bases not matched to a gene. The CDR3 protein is CASSLYRGSLAGVGEQFF. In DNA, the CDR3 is TGTGCCAGCAGTTTGTACAGGGGATCACTAGCGGGAGTTGGTGAGCAGTTCTTC.

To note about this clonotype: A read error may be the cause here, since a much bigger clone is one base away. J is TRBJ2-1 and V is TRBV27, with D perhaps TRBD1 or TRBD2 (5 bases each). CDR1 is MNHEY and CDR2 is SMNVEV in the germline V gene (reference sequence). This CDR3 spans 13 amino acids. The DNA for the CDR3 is TGTGCCAGCCGGGACCAGAACTACAATGAGCGGTTCTTC. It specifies CASRDQNYNERFF.